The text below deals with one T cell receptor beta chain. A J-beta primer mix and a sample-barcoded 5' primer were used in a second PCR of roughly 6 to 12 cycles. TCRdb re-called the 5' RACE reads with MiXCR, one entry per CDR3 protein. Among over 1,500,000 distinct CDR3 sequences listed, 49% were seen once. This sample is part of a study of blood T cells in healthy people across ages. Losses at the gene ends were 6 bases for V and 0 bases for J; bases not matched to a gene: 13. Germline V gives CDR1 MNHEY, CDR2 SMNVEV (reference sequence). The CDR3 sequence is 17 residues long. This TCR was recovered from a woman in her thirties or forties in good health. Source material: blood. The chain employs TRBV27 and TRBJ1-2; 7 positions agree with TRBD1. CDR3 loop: CASSLIWDRNSNYGYTF. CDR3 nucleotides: TGTGCCAGCAGCCTTATCTGGGACAGAAATTCTAACTATGGCTACACCTTC.